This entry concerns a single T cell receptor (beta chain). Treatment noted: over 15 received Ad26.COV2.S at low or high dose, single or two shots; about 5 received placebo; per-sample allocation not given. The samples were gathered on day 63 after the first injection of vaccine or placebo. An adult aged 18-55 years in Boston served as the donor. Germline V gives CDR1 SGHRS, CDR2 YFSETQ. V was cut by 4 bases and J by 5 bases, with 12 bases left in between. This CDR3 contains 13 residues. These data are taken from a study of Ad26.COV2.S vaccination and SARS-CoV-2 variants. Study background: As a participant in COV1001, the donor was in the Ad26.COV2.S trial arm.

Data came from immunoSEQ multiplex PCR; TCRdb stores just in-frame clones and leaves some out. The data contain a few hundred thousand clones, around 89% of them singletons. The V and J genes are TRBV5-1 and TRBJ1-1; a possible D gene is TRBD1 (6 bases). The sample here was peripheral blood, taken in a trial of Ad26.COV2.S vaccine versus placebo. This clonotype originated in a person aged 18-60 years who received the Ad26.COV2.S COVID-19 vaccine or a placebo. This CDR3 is CASSENRVTEAFF. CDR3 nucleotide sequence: TGCGCCAGCAGCGAAAACAGGGTGACTGAAGCTTTCTTT.